This T cell receptor (beta chain) was captured in a study of cytomegalovirus exposure and HLA in healthy donors listed by TCRdb under 2017. About the investigation overall: In an earlier analysis of approximately 500 of the donors, under 300 Gb of sequence data and 120 million or so unique TCR beta sequences from 150 million to 200 million T cells were reported. About 310 gigabases of sequencing data and 70 million to 100 million unique TCR sequences were included in an early release covering about 620 HLA-typed donors. Among the roughly 390 genotyped donors, 81% belonged to the genetic ancestry cluster associated with self-reported Caucasian donors. The study aimed to test whether signatures of past pathogen exposure could be identified by cataloging public T cell receptors. The T cell repertoires of around 730 subjects were profiled by immunosequencing and related to cytomegalovirus serostatus. Along with the approximately 700-subject first cohort, a separate validation cohort of 120 different subjects was used. To predict cytomegalovirus infection status, the study combined high-throughput TCR immunosequencing, statistical association of individual TCRs with disease status, and machine learning. To study patterns of TCR occurrence, a later analysis re-analyzed previously published TCR beta repertoires from several hundred donors and added high-resolution HLA genotyping. Rather than drawing on any new phenotypic data, the later analysis identified candidate immune exposures from TCR beta sequences and the way those sequences occurred across donors. An earlier analysis of 450 to 750 of the donors used high-throughput TCR beta sequencing to judge whether each TCR beta V gene segment behaved as functional or pseudogenic. Alongside the repertoire data, information on donor age, sex, ethnicity and CMV serostatus was compiled. In a later genetic analysis, genome-wide SNP genotypes for about 65% of the roughly 700 donors were used, and that subset was treated as a discovery cohort. Every repertoire in the discovery cohort had been generated on one and the same sequencing platform. Both class I and class II loci were covered by HLA typing, at four-digit resolution. The number of typed donors differed by locus: roughly 629-640 for A, B, C, DRB1 and DQB1; about 520 for DQA1; 606 for DPA1; and 450 to 480 for DPB1. Because of strong linkage in the cohort, roughly five DR-DQ haplotypes were treated as single units for association and clustering. Across some 400 genotyped donors of the cohort, an average of about 240,000 unique TCR beta nucleotide sequences per donor were sequenced, and roughly 17% of those sequences were non-productive.

The cohort consisted of 666 healthy bone marrow donors. At the time of sampling, every cohort member was nominally healthy, though immune exposures that went unrecorded were likely present. The donor was CMV seronegative and belonged to the group of 352 seronegative cohort members. Every donor gave a peripheral blood sample, and the peripheral blood mononuclear cells from that sample were used for TCR beta sequencing. Genomic DNA was extracted from the blood cell samples with the Qiagen DNeasy Blood Extraction Kit. This clone comes out as medium-sized (0.01 to 0.1%) from its frequency, since no count is listed. Its antigen target is currently unknown. Findings and caveats that apply to the study as a whole: The study listed 150 to 200 TCR beta chains as associated with cytomegalovirus. In an earlier analysis of 587 of the donors, most TCR beta V segments appeared in productive rearrangements about 87% or about 30% of the time, broadly matching IMGT annotations. In a later analysis, several top co-occurrence clusters were reported to appear linked to parvovirus B19, influenza, CMV and Epstein-Barr virus. In vitro tests confirmed that a few of the cytomegalovirus-associated TCR beta chains recognize cytomegalovirus antigens. In a later analysis, the rate of TCR association differed among HLA loci, with DRB1 alleles having the most associated TCRs and HLA-C alleles having the fewest. The cohort was sequenced for TCR beta chains only, and without alpha or paired-chain data the features that could be detected were limited. For the cohort, immune exposure information was limited to CMV serostatus. V-gene and J-gene trimming of TCR beta chains was associated with a missense DCLRE1C variant in a later genetic analysis, and the association was replicated in an independent cohort. Most TCR sequences were seen in very few donors, while some public TCRs were found in many individuals. Most CMV-associated TCR beta chains appeared to be HLA-restricted in a later analysis, and the HLA associations seemed to be driven largely by CMV exposure. The authors suggested that the approach could potentially be generalized to other disease states and immunological phenotypes. A cluster of highly shared sequence variants was judged likely to represent a technical artifact of the sequencing pipeline. Some IMGT-functional V segments, including TRBV6-2 and TRBV6-3, could not be distinguished by the 87-base-pair reads and were therefore excluded. Strong co-occurrence of HLA alleles, especially DR and DQ, made assigning TCR associations to individual alleles difficult. Roughly uniform sequencing depth across donors was assumed in presence/absence analyses, although this assumption may not hold. The earlier analysis of about 600 of the donors excluded approximately 17 rarely observed V segments, including chromosome 9 orphons, because counts were too low. According to a later genetic analysis, donors in an Asian-associated ancestry cluster had fewer N-insertions in productive TCRs than the approximately 630-donor mean. Correlated functional status among segregating V segments might be attributable to linkage disequilibrium, but an unknown experimental factor could not be ruled out. In a later analysis, over 15,000 TCR beta sequences were associated with specific HLA alleles at a false discovery rate of 0.05. A further reported finding was that TCR beta sequences accurately predicted the HLA-A and HLA-B alleles for most subjects in the first cohort. The classifier was reported to diagnose cytomegalovirus status with high specificity and sensitivity in both the original cohort and the validation cohort. Because some donors lacked HLA typing at each locus, the association tests relied only on the typed subset. Compared with equally common non-associated chains, HLA-associated TCR beta chains in a later analysis were more clonally expanded and had lower generation probabilities.

Libraries were constructed by the immunoSEQ multiplex PCR assay. The multiplex PCR relied on a mix of 60 forward primers for TCR Vbeta segments and 13 reverse primers for TCR Jbeta segments. The CDR3 region of rearranged TCR beta genes was amplified from genomic DNA with a multiplex PCR assay. Amplified TCR beta libraries were sequenced as 87-base-pair reads on the Illumina HiSeq System. As for the authors' bioinformatics: A later analysis counted about 80 million unique TCR beta chains across the 500 to 850 repertoires, and 9 million to 14 million of these chains were shared by at least two donors. A nearest-neighbor algorithm error-corrected the raw reads and collapsed the reads into unique sequences, merging closely related sequences to remove PCR and sequencing errors. V, D and J gene segments were assigned by aligning CDR3 sequences to IMGT reference sequences. For a sequence to be retained, at least a six-nucleotide match to both a V gene segment and a J gene segment was required. Rearrangements were called productive when the CDR3 lacked stop codons and stayed in frame with V and J; all others were non-productive. CDR3 was defined by IMGT convention, running from the second conserved V-encoded cysteine to the conserved J-encoded phenylalanine. Sequences without an unambiguous match to a single V gene segment were excluded from the earlier analysis of 500 to 700 of the donors. An earlier analysis of 587 of the donors called V segments functional above 56.7% productive rearrangements and segregating when the between-donor standard deviation exceeded 5%. A statistical classification framework was built for diagnosing cytomegalovirus status from the catalog of TCR beta chain sequences. V and J gene assignment, in a later analysis, came from comparing TCR nucleotide sequences with IMGT/GENE-DB human TR gene sequences. A later analysis assigned CDR3 sequences and most-parsimonious VDJ recombination scenarios with the TCRdist pipeline. A later analysis defined each TCR beta chain by its CDR3 amino acid sequence plus V-gene family, and excluded reads lacking a unique V-gene family. A later analysis removed roughly 590 highly shared, low-generation-probability nucleotide sequences to deal with suspected cross-contamination and a sequencing artifact. In a later analysis, a clonal expansion index was calculated for each public chain from normalized within-repertoire ranks of inferred template counts. Generation probabilities in a later analysis came from a VDJ recombination model fitted to out-of-frame rearrangements, and those results were checked against IGoR. Hypergeometric tests were used in a later analysis to score TCR-TCR, TCR-HLA and TCR-CMV co-occurrence, with a repertoire-size bias correction applied to the TCR pairs. To estimate false discovery rates, a later analysis permuted the HLA or CMV assignments 20 times. In a later analysis, co-occurring TCRs were grouped using DBSCAN, and TCRdist sequence similarity was added for clustering within HLA-allele-positive subsets. For co-occurrence clustering, repertoires with fewer than 30,000 or more than 120,000 public chains were excluded, along with about five repertoires with anomalous nucleotide sharing. Sourced from immuneACCESS, this table was stored by TCRdb with only in-frame sequences that have V and J called. A share of the clones is absent; for the studies checked, an unresolved V gene accounts for under half, and the remainder has no known explanation. The V and J calls and clone size are taken from that table; D and trimming were inferred from the DNA. This specimen's table enumerates about 47,000 clones. The ten top clones hold less than 20% of the sample.

The CDR3 holds 14 amino acids from the cysteine to the phenylalanine. Only the CDR3 part of the read is kept: 42 bases, read in frame from the first base. The germline V gene provides CDR1 SGHVS and CDR2 FNYEAQ. V is trimmed back by 3 bases and J by 4 bases, and the junction contains 2 bases that no gene match accounts for. Input material: PBMCs. The clonotype was recovered from a male donor in good health and CMV-seronegative. Recombination joined TRBV7-6 with TRBJ2-1; 8 of the junction bases match TRBD1. The bases are TGTGCCAGCAGCTTCGGGACAGGATACAATGAGCAGTTCTTC. This gives the protein CASSFGTGYNEQFF.